This is a list of T cell receptor beta chains from one sample in a study of Ad26.COV2.S vaccination and SARS-CoV-2 variants. Method: immunoSEQ multiplex PCR; TCRdb's copy keeps in-frame clones and lacks some. The table has roughly 380,000 clones, 85% seen once; the top ten hold 3.3%. The sample in question was peripheral blood, obtained in a trial of Ad26.COV2.S vaccine versus placebo. The source of these receptors is a person aged 18-65 years who received the Ad26.COV2.S COVID-19 vaccine or a placebo. Both conserved end residues are part of each CDR3. D genes are given only for firm matches. Size is stated for part of the rows, as once, few or many counts, or as a class when the clone is expanded.

>-|TRBV14|many|TRBJ1-6
CASTLSVGSPLHF
TGTGCCAGCACCCTCTCGGTGGGCTCACCCCTCCACTTT
>-|TRBV6-2/TRBV6-3|-|TRBJ2-1
CASSTMGFYNEQFF
TGTGCCAGCAGTACTATGGGTTTCTACAATGAGCAGTTCTTC
>-|TRBV19|few|TRBJ1-1
CASNIDTPEAFF
TGTGCCAGTAACATCGACACCCCTGAAGCTTTCTTT
>TRBD1|TRBV19|-|TRBJ1-2
CASRTPGQTYGYTF
TGTGCCAGTAGGACCCCGGGACAGACCTATGGCTACACCTTC
>-|TRBV5-1|-|TRBJ1-4
CASSLGGSPTNEKLFF
TGCGCCAGCAGCTTGGGCGGGTCCCCAACTAATGAAAAACTGTTTTTT
>-|TRBV15|-|TRBJ2-7
CATSGGNSYSYEQYF
TGTGCCACCAGCGGAGGAAACAGCTACTCCTACGAGCAGTACTTC
>-|TRBV19|-|TRBJ2-5
CASSPSSGRETQYF
TGTGCCAGTAGTCCCTCATCCGGGCGAGAGACCCAGTACTTC
>-|TRBV28|-|TRBJ2-7
CASSVIRDIYEQYF
TGTGCCAGCAGCGTCATACGGGACATCTACGAGCAGTACTTC
>-|TRBV9|-|TRBJ2-3
CASSVGNNRAYRRTDTQYF
TGTGCCAGCAGCGTAGGGAATAACAGGGCCTATAGACGCACAGATACGCAGTATTTT
>TRBD1|TRBV7-2|once|TRBJ2-1
CASSLSTGGVFSDEQFF
TGTGCCAGCAGCTTAAGCACAGGGGGCGTTTTTTCGGATGAGCAGTTCTTC
>-|TRBV14|once|TRBJ1-2
CASSQSSGNYGYTF
TGTGCCAGCAGCCAATCATCAGGCAACTATGGCTACACCTTC
>-|TRBV27|-|TRBJ2-3
CASSLTLRTDTQYF
TGTGCCAGCAGTCTGACTTTGCGCACAGATACGCAGTATTTT
>TRBD2|TRBV2|-|TRBJ2-1
CAGTRTSGYNEQFF
TGTGCCGGAACAAGGACTAGCGGGTACAATGAGCAGTTCTTC
>-|TRBV6-5|-|TRBJ1-1
CASSRGEATEAFF
TGTGCCAGCAGCCGCGGGGAAGCCACTGAAGCTTTCTTT
>-|TRBV6-5|-|TRBJ1-3
CASALRVGNTIYF
TGTGCCAGCGCCCTTAGGGTGGGAAACACCATATATTTT
>-|TRBV5-5|-|TRBJ2-1
CASSLLGHNEQFF
TGTGCCAGCAGCTTGCTGGGCCACAATGAGCAGTTCTTC
>-|TRBV6-5|-|TRBJ1-1
CASSYTVGGGTEAFF
TGTGCCAGCAGTTACACCGTCGGGGGGGGCACTGAAGCTTTCTTT
>-|TRBV21-1|-|TRBJ2-7
CASSNVGGARYEQYF
TGTGCCAGCAGCAACGTTGGAGGGGCGCGCTACGAGCAGTACTTC
>-|TRBV7-6|-|TRBJ2-2
CASSSRDRTGELFF
TGTGCCAGCAGCTCCCGGGACCGCACCGGGGAGCTGTTTTTT
>-|TRBV7-9|once|TRBJ2-4
CASRLGGKNIQYF
TGTGCCAGCCGGCTGGGGGGCAAAAACATTCAGTACTTC
>TRBD1|TRBV25-1|-|TRBJ1-4
CASSESGTANEKLFF
TGTGCCAGCAGTGAATCCGGGACAGCTAATGAAAAACTGTTTTTT
>-|TRBV4-3|-|TRBJ1-5
CASSQDRDSNQPQHF
TGCGCCAGCAGCCAAGATAGGGATAGCAATCAGCCCCAGCATTTT
>-|TRBV27|-|TRBJ1-1
CASSWSRGNTEAFF
TGTGCCAGCAGTTGGTCCAGGGGGAACACTGAAGCTTTCTTT
>-|TRBV13|-|TRBJ1-3
CASSLGQGFSGNTIYF
TGTGCCAGCAGCTTAGGACAGGGATTCTCTGGAAACACCATATATTTT
>-|TRBV3-1/TRBV3-2|-|TRBJ1-4
CASSQARGGEKLFF
TGTGCCAGCAGCCAAGCAAGAGGGGGTGAAAAACTGTTTTTT
>TRBD2|TRBV28|-|TRBJ2-1
CASSLLRTSGGHNEQFF
TGTGCCAGCAGTTTATTACGGACTAGCGGGGGTCACAATGAGCAGTTCTTC
>-|TRBV9|-|TRBJ2-1
CASSVHSVSYNEQFF
TGTGCCAGCAGCGTCCACTCGGTATCTTACAATGAGCAGTTCTTC
>TRBD1|TRBV7-2|-|TRBJ1-1
CASSQDRGVREAFF
TGTGCCAGCAGCCAGGACAGGGGGGTTCGGGAAGCTTTCTTT
>TRBD2|TRBV10-2|once|TRBJ2-1
CASSGTSGRDGEQFF
TGCGCCAGCAGTGGGACTAGCGGGAGAGACGGTGAGCAGTTCTTC
>-|TRBV27|-|TRBJ1-2
CASSADSSVPNYGYTF
TGTGCCAGCAGTGCTGACTCATCGGTCCCTAACTATGGCTACACCTTC
>-|TRBV7-9|-|TRBJ1-2
CASSPRDYGYTF
TGTGCCAGCAGCCCCAGGGACTATGGCTACACCTTC
>-|TRBV7-2|-|TRBJ1-6
CASSHPKGAGWDSPLHF
TGTGCCAGCAGCCACCCAAAGGGAGCAGGGTGGGATTCACCCCTCCACTTT
>-|TRBV10-3|-|TRBJ2-7
CAISAQDSYEQYF
TGTGCCATCAGTGCCCAGGACTCCTACGAGCAGTACTTC